What follows are 7 T cell receptor beta chains derived from one specimen sequenced in a study of cytomegalovirus exposure and HLA in healthy donors. Primers: 60 Vbeta forward and 13 Jbeta reverse. Clones were sequenced by immunoSEQ multiplex PCR, and TCRdb holds only the in-frame ones, with some missing. The sample carries a few hundred thousand clones, about 82% recorded once. The sequenced material came from PBMCs. The receptors were sampled from a man under 40 in good health and CMV-seronegative.

V gene TRBV5-1 combines with J gene TRBJ2-7; D is possibly TRBD2 (6 bases). The CDR3 length is 17 residues. Germline-derived CDR1 and CDR2 are SGHRS and YFSETQ. Trimming took 0 bases from V and 3 from J, leaving 19 bases between them. The CDR3 reads CASSLAGGNSVFYEQYF. For the CDR3, the DNA is TGCGCCAGCAGCTTGGCCGGAGGGAACTCAGTTTTCTACGAGCAGTACTTC.

The rearrangement uses TRBV15 and TRBJ2-1; a possible D gene is TRBD1 (6 bases). The CDR3 runs to 13 residues. Germline V gene data show CDR1 as LNHNV and CDR2 as YYDKDF (reference sequence). V was shortened by 0 bases and J by 10 bases, with 10 bases between the two germline ends. The CDR3 region has the DNA TGTGCCACCAGCAGAGATCTTGACAGGGAGCAGTTCTTC. This gives the protein CATSRDLDREQFF.

The rearrangement uses TRBV6-1 and TRBJ1-2; no reliable D call. This CDR3 comprises 13 residues. Trimming cost V 7 bases and J 0 bases, with 9 bases left between them. Germline loops: CDR1 MNHNS, CDR2 SASEGT. The CDR3 here is CASKRPTNYGYTF. DNA of the CDR3: TGTGCCAGCAAGCGGCCGACTAACTATGGCTACACCTTC.

This rearrangement joins TRBV9 to TRBJ2-1; 7 bases align to TRBD2. Unmatched junction bases numbered 6, after V lost 0 bases and J lost 0 bases. Germline V gene lookup returns CDR1 SGDLS and CDR2 YYNGEE. This CDR3 has 17 residues. CDR3 region: CASSVGGGGGSYNEQFF. CDR3 nucleotides: TGTGCCAGCAGCGTAGGTGGCGGGGGAGGCTCCTACAATGAGCAGTTCTTC.

This chain links TRBV6-5 with TRBJ1-2, with 9 bases that match TRBD1. The germline V gene encodes CDR1 MNHEY and CDR2 SVGAGI. The CDR3 extends over 14 amino acids. The V segment lost 6 bases and the J segment 4 bases; nucleotides outside the gene matches: 6. CDR3 region: CASRPGQGFYGYTF. The CDR3 DNA follows: TGTGCCAGCAGACCGGGACAGGGTTTCTATGGCTACACCTTC.

This clone was recorded once. V gene TRBV5-4 combines with J gene TRBJ1-2; D not resolved. From germline, CDR1 is SGHNT and CDR2 YYREEE (reference sequence). V was shortened by 2 bases and J by 4 bases, with 12 bases between the two germline ends. The CDR3 is made up of 14 amino acids. The CDR3 loop is CASSLGGLLYGYTF. The CDR3 bases are TGTGCCAGCAGCTTAGGAGGGCTTCTCTATGGCTACACCTTC.

The chain employs TRBV6-5 and TRBJ2-7; 8 bases agree with TRBD1. CDR3 length: 13 amino acids. Germline CDR1 and CDR2: MNHEY and SVGAGI. Losses at the gene ends were 4 bases for V and 4 bases for J; bases not matched to a gene: 3. CDR3 nucleotide sequence: TGTGCCAGCAGTTTTCGGACAGGGTACGAGCAGTACTTC. It codes for CASSFRTGYEQYF.